Listed here are 2 T cell receptor beta chains from one sample, sequenced in a study of HIV-infected patients and healthy controls (dated by TCRdb to between 2012 and 2015). Receptor amplification or capture employed 5' RACE. TCRdb records Illumina MiSeq as the sequencer. SuperScript III was used to reverse transcribe 500 ng RNA with primers targeting the alpha and beta constant regions. Separate alpha and beta chain libraries were made by chain-specific third strand synthesis with multiplexing indices. The raw public data were reprocessed by TCRdb itself: fastp quality trimming at Q25, MiXCR clonotype calling, in-frame beta chains only. Each record represents a unique CDR3 protein, reported with the most common genes and DNA among its rows. The sample has 18,000 or so distinct CDR3 sequences on record, more than 7.5% of them singletons. The ten largest clones take up less than 25% of the sample. The study collected follow-up blood from HIV-infected patients roughly three months, about 14 weeks, after antiretroviral therapy began. Whole blood was used without cell fractionation, so all unsorted peripheral T cells were reflected in the repertoire.

The sample in question was blood, obtained during antiretroviral therapy. The receptors shown here come from an adult with HIV infection.

This clonotype was recorded at least ten times. The chain combines TRBV4-1 with TRBJ2-5; D assignment may be TRBD1 or TRBD2 (6 bases each). V dropped 4 bases and J dropped 1 base, with 16 bases sitting between them. The CDR3 contains 16 residues. Germline V CDR1 and CDR2: MGHRA, YSYEKL. The CDR3 DNA follows: TGCGCCAGCAGCCTATTAGTACAGGGAGGCCAAGAGACCCAGTACTTC. Its protein is CASSLLVQGGQETQYF.

This clonotype was found many times. The chain carries TRBV28 and TRBJ2-7; tentative D call: TRBD1 (6 bases). With 6 bases removed from V and 4 bases from J, the gap between germline ends came to 10 bases. From germline, CDR1 is MDHEN and CDR2 SYDVKM. The CDR3 extends over 12 amino acids. The CDR3 is CASRSDRYEQYF. The CDR3 bases are TGTGCCAGCAGATCCGACAGGTACGAGCAGTACTTC.